The sequence of this T cell receptor beta chain was determined in a study of cytomegalovirus exposure and HLA in healthy donors. Study outcomes and limitations: In a later analysis, common viral pathogens appeared linked to several of the most significant clusters. According to the study, about 180 TCR beta chains were cytomegalovirus-associated. Relative to equally common others, HLA-associated TCR beta chains showed greater clonal expansion in a later analysis. Three of the chains that were CMV-associated were confirmed in vitro to be specific for CMV antigens.

Amplification used 60 Vbeta primers and 13 Jbeta primers. Method: immunoSEQ multiplex PCR; TCRdb's copy keeps in-frame clones and lacks some. The sample has approximately 61,000 clones, under 85% seen once; the top ten hold about 51%. Germline V gene lookup returns CDR1 MNHEY and CDR2 SMNVEV (reference sequence). The germline V and J ends were trimmed by 6 bases and 6 bases, with 15 bases remaining between them. The CDR3 is 14 amino acids. Regarding this clone: Its antigen is not known.

The chain is built from TRBV27 and TRBJ1-5; D possibly corresponds to TRBD1 (5 bases). Sequencing used PBMCs. The clonotype originates from a man aged 50 to 59 in good health and CMV-seropositive. This chain's CDR3 is CASSDSQSRQPQHF. In nucleotides, the CDR3 is TGTGCCAGCAGCGACAGCCAAAGTCGTCAGCCCCAGCATTTT.